These 31 T cell receptor beta chains were all obtained from the same sample, sequenced in a study of cytomegalovirus exposure and HLA in healthy donors. The PCR had 60 Vbeta and 13 Jbeta primers. Method: immunoSEQ multiplex PCR; TCRdb's copy keeps in-frame clones and lacks some. The sample contains about 150,000 clones, 85% of which appear only once. The source material was PBMCs. These receptors all stem from a boy aged 2 to 10 in good health and CMV-seronegative.

The rearrangement links TRBV30 to TRBJ1-5; D may be TRBD1 (6 bases). In germline, CDR1 is GTSNPN, CDR2 SVGIG (reference sequence). V was pared by 3 bases and J by 2 bases, with 14 bases between. This CDR3 is 15 amino acids long. CDR3 coding DNA: TGTGCCTGGAGACTACAGGGCCAAGGCAATCAGCCCCAGCATTTT. Its translation: CAWRLQGQGNQPQHF.

The rearrangement joins TRBV4-2 to TRBJ2-2; 8 positions match TRBD2. The V and J ends lost 4 bases and 4 bases, in that order; junction bases with no gene match: 8. Per the germline V gene, CDR1 is LGHNA and CDR2 is YNFKEQ. The CDR3 spans 16 residues. CDR3 in DNA: TGTGCCAGCAGCCTCGACGGGGGGGCAGTCACCGGGGAGCTGTTTTTT. This encodes CASSLDGGAVTGELFF.

The V and J genes are TRBV9 and TRBJ2-1; 12 nucleotides line up with TRBD2. CDR1 and CDR2 from the germline V gene are SGDLS and YYNGEE. The CDR3 is 16 residues long. V lost 4 bases and J lost 6; bases outside the gene matches: 8. The CDR3 reads CASSFSSGGAFNEQFF. The CDR3 DNA is TGTGCCAGCAGCTTTTCTAGCGGGGGGGCTTTCAATGAGCAGTTCTTC.

V is TRBV21-1 and J is TRBJ1-6; TRBD1, the D gene given by the table, was not confirmed from the DNA. TRBV21-1 corresponds to a pseudogene. The CDR3 has 16 amino acids. The DNA for the CDR3 is TGTGCCAGCAGCAAAATTGGGACAGGGGTTTTTTCACCCCTCCACTTT. It encodes CASSKIGTGVFSPLHF.

V usage is TRBV5-4 and J usage is TRBJ2-5; a possible D gene is TRBD2 (6 bases). V dropped 4 bases and J dropped 1 base, with 17 bases sitting between them. Germline V lookup: CDR1 SGHNT, CDR2 YYREEE (reference sequence). The CDR3 consists of 16 residues. DNA for the CDR3: TGTGCCAGCAGCCCAGCCCCCCGCGGGGCCCAAGAGACCCAGTACTTC. This codes for CASSPAPRGAQETQYF.

In its sample, this clone was seen a few times. The V and J genes are TRBV5-4 and TRBJ2-2; 7 bases agree with TRBD1. Germline CDR1 is SGHNT and CDR2 is YYREEE (reference sequence). This CDR3 spans 13 amino acids. Trimming at V came to 10 bases and at J to 7 bases, leaving 10 bases not matched to a gene. CDR3 in DNA: TGTGCCGGGAAGACAGGGCTTATCGGGGAGCTGTTTTTT. Amino acid sequence: CAGKTGLIGELFF.

In this sample, this clone turned up a few times. The chain is built from TRBV25-1 and TRBJ1-1, with TRBD1 matching over 7 bases. The CDR3 is made up of 15 amino acids. Germline lookup yields CDR1 MGHDK and CDR2 SYGVNS. V was clipped by 3 bases and J by 4 bases; unmatched bases: 8. The CDR3: CASSELDRVGTEAFF. The CDR3 nucleotides are TGTGCCAGCAGTGAGCTCGACAGGGTGGGCACTGAAGCTTTCTTT.

This chain links TRBV28 with TRBJ2-1; 8 bases are shared with TRBD1. The CDR3 totals 14 residues. Germline values: CDR1 MDHEN, CDR2 SYDVKM. Germline trimming cut 10 bases from V and 0 bases from J; bases unmatched to any gene: 5. CDR3 protein: CAIHGTGSYNEQFF. CDR3 nucleotide sequence: TGTGCCATCCACGGGACAGGCTCCTACAATGAGCAGTTCTTC.

J is TRBJ2-3 and V is TRBV7-3; tentative D call: TRBD1 (5 bases). Germline-derived CDR1 and CDR2 are SGHTA and FQGTGA. The V end lost 4 bases, the J end lost 7 bases, and 18 bases lay between the germline ends. The CDR3 has 15 residues. In nucleotides, the CDR3 is TGTGCCAGCAGCTCTGGACAAACCCCTTCCAATACGCAGTATTTT. This gives the protein CASSSGQTPSNTQYF.

This chain links TRBV30 with TRBJ1-2; D ambiguous. Looked up from germline, CDR1 is GTSNPN and CDR2 is SVGIG (reference sequence). The CDR3 runs to 14 residues. Trimming took 0 bases from V and 0 from J, leaving 8 bases between them. The CDR3 sequence is CAWSVKSSNYGYTF. The CDR3 DNA follows: TGTGCCTGGAGTGTAAAATCCTCTAACTATGGCTACACCTTC.

The rearrangement uses TRBV19 and TRBJ2-1, with TRBD2 identical over 11 bases. The junction had 5 bases not matched to a gene; V was cut back by 5 bases and J by 2 bases. Germline values: CDR1 LNHDA, CDR2 SQIVND (reference sequence). The CDR3 is 16 residues long. Here the CDR3 DNA reads TGTGCCAGTAGTCTGCAGACTAGCGGGGCCTACAATGAGCAGTTCTTC. It translates to CASSLQTSGAYNEQFF.

The sample holds a few counts of this clone. This chain connects TRBV19 to TRBJ1-6; D is ambiguous. Germline values: CDR1 LNHDA, CDR2 SQIVND (reference sequence). Trimming stripped 0 bases from V and 0 bases from J, with 12 bases between. The CDR3 runs 18 residues. In nucleotides, the CDR3 is TGTGCCAGTAGTATAGAGAGCGGTTACAGCTCCTATAATTCACCCCTCCACTTT. Its protein is CASSIESGYSSYNSPLHF.

Written as DNA, the CDR3 is TGTGCCAGCAGCTTAGGGTCTAGCCCCCATGAGCAGTTCTTC. Residues: CASSLGSSPHEQFF. This rearrangement joins TRBV11-2 to TRBJ2-1, with D possibly TRBD2 on 5 matching bases. This CDR3 is built from 14 residues. Trimming took 1 base from V and 8 from J, leaving 12 bases between them. Germline V gives CDR1 SGHAT, CDR2 FQNNGV.

The chain combines TRBV30 with TRBJ2-1; 13 bases fit TRBD2. Germline V gives CDR1 GTSNPN, CDR2 SVGIG (reference sequence). The CDR3 runs to 15 residues. The ends lost 2 bases at V and 9 bases at J; junction bases unmatched: 7. For the CDR3, the DNA is TGTGCCTGGAGTAAACTAGCGGGGGGGCCGGGTGAGCAGTTCTTC. Its translation is CAWSKLAGGPGEQFF.

This rearrangement joins TRBV4-2 to TRBJ1-2; 8 nucleotides align to TRBD1. There are 16 residues in the CDR3. After removal of 5 bases from V and 4 bases from J, the junction contained 12 bases not matched to a gene. CDR1 is LGHNA, CDR2 YNFKEQ, per germline. The CDR3 protein is CASSSQDRVVGYGYTF. The CDR3 region has the DNA TGTGCCAGCAGCTCTCAGGACAGGGTGGTTGGCTATGGCTACACCTTC.

J is TRBJ1-2 and V is TRBV25-1; TRBD1 agrees at 7 bases. V shed 7 bases, J shed 4 bases, and the junction held 9 bases outside the gene matches. The germline V gene encodes CDR1 MGHDK and CDR2 SYGVNS. The CDR3 is 14 residues long. CDR3 DNA: TGTGCCAGCACGCCCCCAGGGGGTCCCTATGGCTACACCTTC. This gives the protein CASTPPGGPYGYTF.

J is TRBJ2-5 and V is TRBV23-1, with TRBD1 as a possible D gene (6 bases). TRBV23-1 is placed among ORFs of uncertain function. CDR3 length: 13 amino acids. The V gene lost 6 bases and the J gene lost 4 bases, with 12 bases spanning the gap. CDR3: CASRRRGRETQYF. The CDR3 region has the DNA TGCGCCAGCAGAAGAAGGGGGAGAGAGACCCAGTACTTC.

The chain combines TRBV27 with TRBJ2-5; TRBD1 agrees at 7 bases. The germline gives CDR1 MNHEY, CDR2 SMNVEV (reference sequence). The CDR3 totals 12 residues. The V segment lost 9 bases and the J segment 5 bases; nucleotides outside the gene matches: 6. The DNA for the CDR3 is TGTGCCAGTACAGGGGTGTTGGAGACCCAGTACTTC. It translates to CASTGVLETQYF.

The chain couples TRBV6-1 to TRBJ1-5, with D possibly being TRBD1 (5 bases). The V gene lost 2 bases and the J gene lost 7 bases, with 15 bases spanning the gap. Germline V gene lookup returns CDR1 MNHNS and CDR2 SASEGT. CDR3 length: 15 amino acids. This chain's CDR3 is CASSENAAGFQPQHF. As DNA, the CDR3 is TGTGCCAGCAGTGAAAACGCGGCAGGGTTCCAGCCCCAGCATTTT.

The V and J genes are TRBV28 and TRBJ1-5; D is unclear. The germline V gene encodes CDR1 MDHEN and CDR2 SYDVKM. CDR3 length: 14 residues. Trimming removed 3 bases from V and 0 bases from J, with 6 bases in between. CDR3 coding DNA: TGTGCCAGCAGTTTGGGCAGTAGCAATCAGCCCCAGCATTTT. Amino acid sequence: CASSLGSSNQPQHF.

This clone was detected only once. The gene calls are TRBV9 and TRBJ2-1; weak D call: TRBD1 (6 bases). Germline CDR1 SGDLS, CDR2 YYNGEE. The CDR3 totals 12 residues. The V end was cut by 0 bases, the J end by 10 bases, with 8 bases between. CDR3 in amino acids: CASSVVQGEQFF. The CDR3 region has the DNA TGTGCCAGCAGCGTAGTTCAGGGGGAGCAGTTCTTC.

In its sample, this clone was seen once. J is TRBJ1-4 and V is TRBV9, with 8 bases lining up with TRBD1. The CDR3 is 15 amino acids. Germline values: CDR1 SGDLS, CDR2 YYNGEE. The V and J ends lost 3 bases and 6 bases, in that order; junction bases with no gene match: 7. CDR3 DNA: TGTGCCAGCAGCGCGTCCGGGACAGGTTATGAAAAACTGTTTTTT. This sequence encodes CASSASGTGYEKLFF.

This clone was picked up a small number of times. V gene TRBV27 combines with J gene TRBJ1-4, with D uncertain. There are 13 residues in the CDR3. V was clipped by 4 bases and J by 7 bases, with 10 bases between them. Germline-derived CDR1 and CDR2 are MNHEY and SMNVEV (reference sequence). CDR3 sequence reads: CASSYSVREKLFF. The CDR3 DNA sequence: TGTGCCAGCAGTTACAGTGTTCGTGAAAAACTGTTTTTT.

The gene calls are TRBV2 and TRBJ2-3; maybe TRBD2 (7 bases). The CDR3 has 15 residues. Germline-derived CDR1 and CDR2 are SNHLY and FYNNEI. V shed 5 bases and J shed 3 bases, with 15 bases lying between them. In nucleotides, the CDR3 is TGTGCCAGCAGTCGGGGAGGGGGGCGGACAGATACGCAGTATTTT. It translates to CASSRGGGRTDTQYF.

A note on this clone: Its ends do not fully match the called genes, so a read error is possible. The chain employs TRBV7-7 and TRBJ2-5; D might be TRBD2 (6 bases). Germline assignment: CDR1 SSHAT and CDR2 FNYEAQ (reference sequence). This CDR3 region has 13 residues. The CDR3 DNA is TGTGCTAGCAGCCCGGACTACGAAGAGACCCAGTACTTC. Protein: CASSPDYEETQYF.

This clone was seen just once. CDR3 coding DNA: TGTGCCAGCAGCACAGGGGATGTCGACACCGGGGAGCTGTTTTTT. It yields the protein CASSTGDVDTGELFF. This chain connects TRBV6-1 to TRBJ2-2; 7 positions match TRBD1. The germline gives CDR1 MNHNS, CDR2 SASEGT. The V gene end was trimmed by 6 bases and the J gene end by 3 bases; junction bases not matched to a gene: 7. The CDR3 length is 15 residues.

J is TRBJ1-2 and V is TRBV5-1; 9 bases align to TRBD1. This CDR3 has 16 residues. Germline-derived CDR1 and CDR2 are SGHRS and YFSETQ. V shed 0 bases and J 8 bases; nucleotides not matched to a gene: 11. CDR3 DNA: TGCGCCAGCAGCTTGGTCGGCACAGGGGGCGCGCTGGGCTACACCTTC. This sequence encodes CASSLVGTGGALGYTF. Full variable domain (outside the CDR3, taken from reference TRBV5-1 and TRBJ1-2): KAGVTQTPRYLIKTRGQQVTLSCSPISGHRSVSWYQQTPGQGLQFLFEYFSETQRNKGNFPGRFSGRQFSNSRSEMNVSTLELGDSALYLCASSLVGTGGALGYTFGSGTRLTVV.

This chain links TRBV4-1 with TRBJ2-5, with TRBD2 identical over 11 bases. Germline V CDR1 and CDR2: MGHRA, YSYEKL. V was pared by 0 bases and J by 9 bases, with 12 bases of the junction left unmatched. The CDR3 contains 17 residues. CDR3 amino acids: CASSQDGASGGPGAQYF. CDR3 DNA sequence: TGCGCCAGCAGCCAAGATGGGGCTAGCGGGGGGCCCGGGGCCCAGTACTTC.

V and J are TRBV6-1 and TRBJ2-3, with D perhaps TRBD1 (6 bases). CDR1 is MNHNS, CDR2 SASEGT, per germline. V lost 6 bases and J lost 5, with 18 bases in between. The CDR3 loop spans 15 amino acids. The CDR3 coding sequence is TGTGCCAGCAGAGGAGGAAGGACAGTTGGAGATACGCAGTATTTT. Translated: CASRGGRTVGDTQYF.

This clone showed up just once. The chain couples TRBV10-3 to TRBJ2-3; no definite D call. CDR1 and CDR2 (germline): ENHRY, SYGVKD. The CDR3 extends over 15 amino acids. Trimming stripped 0 bases from V and 1 base from J, with 8 bases between. CDR3 DNA sequence: TGTGCCATCAGTGAGTCGATTACGGGCACAGATACGCAGTATTTT. It codes for CAISESITGTDTQYF.

CDR3 protein: CASTPGQNSYEQYF. The CDR3 coding sequence is TGCGCCAGCACCCCGGGACAGAACTCCTACGAGCAGTACTTC. The V gene is TRBV5-1, the J gene TRBJ2-7, with 7 bases identical to TRBD1. The ends lost 6 bases at V and 0 bases at J; junction bases unmatched: 6. CDR1 is SGHRS, CDR2 YFSETQ, per germline. The CDR3 has 14 residues.